This record looks at one TCR beta chain sequence and its context. The data were taken from a study of CD8 T cells in Susac syndrome. Overall study context: Sequenced Susac syndrome patients included roughly 6 with active disease and about 8 who were in remission. Treatment at blood withdrawal was none, corticosteroids, or intravenous immunoglobulin alone in Susac syndrome patients.

Trimming pared 1 base from V and 4 bases from J, leaving 5 bases between. CDR1 and CDR2 from the germline V gene are MNHEY and SVGEGT. CDR3 length: 13 amino acids. Sequencing of TCR beta was undertaken in CD8+ and CD4+ T cells derived from blood. An input of 0.5 to 1 ug of RNA was subjected to reverse transcription using random hexamers. TCR beta CDR3 was amplified by immunoSEQ covering 54 Vbeta and 13 Jbeta. TCRdb recomputed calls from the immunoSEQ multiplex PCR reads with MiXCR, one row per CDR3 protein. The table includes 70,000 to 100,000 distinct CDR3 sequences, roughly 96% detected once. Sequencing was performed on CD8+ T cells from PBMCs. The clonotype comes from a human donor with Susac syndrome. The rearrangement joins TRBV6-2 or TRBV6-3 to TRBJ2-1; a possible D gene is TRBD1 (5 bases). The DNA for the CDR3 is TGTGCCAGCAGTTACTACAGGTACAATGAGCAGTTCTTC. Translated: CASSYYRYNEQFF.